These 17 T cell receptor beta chains originate from one sample sequenced in a study of beta chain features in type 1 diabetes. Expressed TCRB transcripts were sequenced because the isolated RNA had all been reverse transcribed beforehand. Some clones are missing from TCRdb's copy, which holds only in-frame ones; the method was immunoSEQ multiplex PCR. The sample has about 620,000 clones; roughly 16% are singletons. Material for sequencing was naive CD4+ T cells from blood. These receptors all stem from a man aged 18 to 29 in good health.

The V call is TRBV27, the J call TRBJ2-5; TRBD2 agrees at 7 bases. This CDR3 has 14 residues. Germline V gene sequence: CDR1 MNHEY, CDR2 SMNVEV (reference sequence). J lost 5 bases, V lost 6 bases, and 9 bases had no gene match. The CDR3 sequence is CASSPYGGGETQYF. The CDR3 bases are TGTGCCAGCAGCCCATACGGGGGAGGGGAGACCCAGTACTTC.

The V gene is TRBV27, the J gene TRBJ2-4, with D maybe TRBD2 (7 bases). Trimming took 4 bases from V and 3 from J, leaving 16 bases between them. Germline lookup yields CDR1 MNHEY and CDR2 SMNVEV (reference sequence). This CDR3 contains 16 residues. CDR3 bases: TGTGCCAGCAGTTGGAGGGGGGGCTTGGTCAAAAACATTCAGTACTTC. Amino acids: CASSWRGGLVKNIQYF.

V is TRBV20-1 and J is TRBJ1-6; D unresolved. The CDR3 is 10 amino acids. V was cut by 3 bases and J by 9 bases, with 3 bases left in between. Per the germline V gene, CDR1 is DFQATT and CDR2 is SNEGSKA (reference sequence). The CDR3 DNA reads TGCAGTGCTAGTAGTTCACCCCTCCACTTT. Its protein product is CSASSSPLHF.

The genes are TRBV7-3 and TRBJ2-7; 8 bases are shared with TRBD2. The germline V gene has CDR1 SGHTA and CDR2 FQGTGA. Trimming removed 7 bases from V and 2 bases from J; junction bases left unmatched: 7. The CDR3 length is 14 residues. In DNA form, the CDR3 reads TGTGCCAGCAAAGCCCGGGAGGGCCCCTACGAGCAGTACTTC. Translated: CASKAREGPYEQYF.

This clone was seen more than once but under ten times. V is TRBV5-5 and J is TRBJ2-4; D is unclear. Trimming took off 1 base at V and 0 bases at J, with 11 bases between the two ends. CDR1 and CDR2 from the germline V gene are SGHKS and YYEKEE (reference sequence). CDR3 length: 16 amino acids. CDR3 region: CASSLNAALAKNIQYF. The CDR3 DNA sequence: TGTGCCAGCAGCTTGAACGCGGCCCTAGCCAAAAACATTCAGTACTTC.

The chain has TRBV11-1 and TRBJ2-7, with 7 bases that match TRBD2. The V segment lost 2 bases and the J segment 6 bases; nucleotides outside the gene matches: 7. CDR3 size: 14 residues. Germline-derived CDR1 and CDR2 are SGHAT and FQDESV (reference sequence). The CDR3 DNA is TGTGCCAGCAGCTTAATCTTTTCGGGGGGCGAGCAGTACTTC. It yields the protein CASSLIFSGGEQYF.

The chain combines TRBV4-2 with TRBJ1-2; D remains unclear. Trimming shortened V by 2 bases and J by 2 bases, and 6 bases separated the two germline ends. The CDR3 length is 13 residues. Germline lookup yields CDR1 LGHNA and CDR2 YNFKEQ. Here the CDR3 reads CASSQPQNYGYTF. The CDR3 DNA reads TGTGCCAGCAGCCAACCACAGAACTATGGCTACACCTTC.

This clone was seen only a few times. The chain joins TRBV10-3 to TRBJ2-2; TRBD1 agrees at 7 bases. This CDR3 is built from 15 residues. V dropped 8 bases and J dropped 2; count of bases not matched to a gene: 8. Germline V lookup: CDR1 ENHRY, CDR2 SYGVKD. Here the CDR3 reads CAIHRQGLNTGELFF. The CDR3 DNA is TGTGCCATCCATCGACAGGGATTAAACACCGGGGAGCTGTTTTTT.

J is TRBJ2-1 and V is TRBV7-2, with 8 positions matching TRBD1. V shed 1 base, J shed 10 bases, and the junction held 9 bases outside the gene matches. The germline gives CDR1 SGHTA, CDR2 FQGNSA. CDR3 length: 15 amino acids. This CDR3 is CASSLGLGTGYEQFF. CDR3 nucleotide sequence: TGTGCCAGCAGCTTAGGGTTGGGGACAGGATACGAGCAGTTCTTC.

The chain couples TRBV10-3 to TRBJ1-4, with TRBD1 matching over 8 bases. Unmatched junction bases numbered 11, after V lost 10 bases and J lost 7 bases. The CDR3 has 14 residues. Looked up from germline, CDR1 is ENHRY and CDR2 is SYGVKD. The CDR3 spells CASSPRQGREKLFF. CDR3 nucleotide sequence: TGTGCCAGCAGCCCCCGACAGGGGCGTGAAAAACTGTTTTTT.

This clone was counted a few times. The genes are TRBV5-1 and TRBJ2-7, with 7 bases identical to TRBD1. Germline V lookup: CDR1 SGHRS, CDR2 YFSETQ. This CDR3 is built from 14 residues. The trim removed 2 bases at V and 2 bases at J, leaving 4 bases unmatched. CDR3 sequence reads: CASSLQGTTYEQYF. The CDR3 DNA reads TGCGCCAGCAGCTTACAGGGGACGACCTACGAGCAGTACTTC.

This clone was observed a few times. Here the CDR3 reads CASTLRLAGGRETQYF. Here the CDR3 DNA reads TGTGCCAGCACCTTGAGGCTAGCGGGAGGTCGAGAGACCCAGTACTTC. The chain combines TRBV28 with TRBJ2-5; 11 bases are shared with TRBD2. Germline V gene lookup returns CDR1 MDHEN and CDR2 SYDVKM. The V and J ends lost 7 bases and 4 bases, in that order; junction bases with no gene match: 11. CDR3 length: 16 amino acids. The variable domain in full, with the rest retrieved from reference TRBV28 and TRBJ2-5, is DVKVTQSSRYLVKRTGEKVFLECVQDMDHENMFWYRQDPGLGLRLIYFSYDVKMKEKGDIPEGYSVSREKKERFSLILESASTNQTSMYLCASTLRLAGGRETQYFGPGTRLLVL.

The J gene is TRBJ2-7, the V gene TRBV29-1; TRBD2 matches at 7 bases. V gave up 5 bases and J gave up 0 bases; unmatched junction bases: 7. The CDR3 consists of 14 residues. Germline loops: CDR1 SQVTM, CDR2 ANQGSEA. The CDR3, as DNA: TGCAGCGTTAATCCCTCGGGGGGCTCCTACGAGCAGTACTTC. Amino acid sequence: CSVNPSGGSYEQYF.

The chain couples TRBV7-2 to TRBJ1-4; D is uncertain. Germline V gene lookup returns CDR1 SGHTA and CDR2 FQGNSA. This CDR3 spans 12 amino acids. Trimming removed 5 bases at V and 11 bases at J, with 12 bases between. The CDR3 DNA reads as TGTGCCAGCAGCCTAAAAATAGGGAAACTGTTTTTT. It yields the protein CASSLKIGKLFF.

The CDR3 loop is CASSRQGKGTQYF. In DNA, the CDR3 is TGTGCCAGCAGTCGACAGGGGAAGGGTACGCAGTATTTT. This chain links TRBV7-2 with TRBJ2-3; 8 nucleotides match TRBD1. The germline V gene has CDR1 SGHTA and CDR2 FQGNSA. The CDR3 consists of 13 residues. The J segment lost 8 bases and the V segment lost 6 bases, leaving 7 bases of the junction unmatched.

This clone was counted only a few times. The J gene is TRBJ2-3, the V gene TRBV25-1; 8 bases are shared with TRBD1. Per the germline V gene, CDR1 is MGHDK and CDR2 is SYGVNS. Losses at the gene ends were 5 bases for V and 2 bases for J; bases not matched to a gene: 9. CDR3 length: 16 amino acids. CDR3 sequence: CASSTHRGVVTDTQYF. The DNA of the CDR3 is TGTGCCAGCAGTACACACAGGGGGGTAGTCACAGATACGCAGTATTTT. The full variable domain, completed using reference TRBV25-1 and TRBJ2-3, is EADIYQTPRYLVIGTGKKITLECSQTMGHDKMYWYQQDPGMELHLIHYSYGVNSTEKGDLSSESTVSRIRTEHFPLTLESARPSHTSQYLCASSTHRGVVTDTQYFGPGTRLTVL.

The rearrangement joins TRBV6-6 to TRBJ2-1; either TRBD1 or TRBD2 may supply D (5 bases each). Between the trimmed V and J ends, which lost 2 bases and 7 bases, there was a span of 15 bases. This CDR3 is built from 15 residues. The germline V gene has CDR1 MNHNY and CDR2 SVGAGI (reference sequence). CDR3 DNA: TGTGCCAGCAGTTACGTGGGGGTCAAAGGGAATGAGCAGTTCTTC. Translating it yields CASSYVGVKGNEQFF.